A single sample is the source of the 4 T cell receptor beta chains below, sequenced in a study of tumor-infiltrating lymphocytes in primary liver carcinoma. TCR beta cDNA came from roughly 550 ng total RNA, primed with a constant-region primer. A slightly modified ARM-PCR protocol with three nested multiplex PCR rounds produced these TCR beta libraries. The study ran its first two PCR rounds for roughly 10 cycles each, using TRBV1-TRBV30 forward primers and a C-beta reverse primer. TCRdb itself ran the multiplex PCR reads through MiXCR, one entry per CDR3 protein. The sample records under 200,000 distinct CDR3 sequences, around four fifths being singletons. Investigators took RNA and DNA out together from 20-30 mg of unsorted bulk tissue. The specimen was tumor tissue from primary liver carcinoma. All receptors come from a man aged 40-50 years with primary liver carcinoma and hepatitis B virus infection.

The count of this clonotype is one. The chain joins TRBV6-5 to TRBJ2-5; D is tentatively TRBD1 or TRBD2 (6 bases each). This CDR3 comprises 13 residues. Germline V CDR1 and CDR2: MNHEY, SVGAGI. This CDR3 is CTNSYPGAETQYF. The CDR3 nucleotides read TGTACCAACAGTTACCCGGGGGCGGAGACCCAGTACTTC.

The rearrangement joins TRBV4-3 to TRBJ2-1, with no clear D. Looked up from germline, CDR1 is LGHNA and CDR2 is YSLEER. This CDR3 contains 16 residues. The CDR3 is CGSSQFPAPADNEQFF. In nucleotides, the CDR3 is TGCGGTAGCAGCCAATTCCCCGCCCCGGCGGACAATGAGCAGTTCTTC.

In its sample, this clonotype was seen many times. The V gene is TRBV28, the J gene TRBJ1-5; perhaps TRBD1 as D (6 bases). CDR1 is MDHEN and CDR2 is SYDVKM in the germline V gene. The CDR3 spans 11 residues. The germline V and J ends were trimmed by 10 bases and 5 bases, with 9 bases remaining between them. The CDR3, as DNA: TGTGCCACCAGGGGCGATCAGCCCCAGCATTTT. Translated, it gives CATRGDQPQHF.

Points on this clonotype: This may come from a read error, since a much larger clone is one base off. CDR3 sequence: CASSAQDYSNQPQYF. As DNA, the CDR3 is TGTGCCAGCAGTGCCCAGGACTATAGCAATCAGCCCCAGTATTTT. The chain is built from TRBV2 and TRBJ1-5; D possibly corresponds to TRBD2 (6 bases). The DNA end favors TRBJ2-3, so the J call may be wrong. CDR3 length: 15 residues. CDR1 and CDR2 (germline): SNHLY, FYNNEI.